A single sample gave rise to the 26 T cell receptor beta chains below, sequenced in a study of T cell repertoires in cytomegalovirus infection. Their specific antigens are unknown. TCRdb re-called the reads with MiXCR, one entry per CDR3 protein. The sample lists roughly 120,000 distinct CDR3 sequences; approximately 30% were seen once. The sample here was CD8+ T cells from cultured PBMCs, taken from culture after CMV antigen stimulation. These receptors originate from a human donor in good health (CMV status not recorded). Some clones in this sample may be carry-over from other donors' samples.

This chain links TRBV27 with TRBJ1-6; a possible D gene is TRBD1 (5 bases). V gave up 5 bases and J gave up 2 bases, with 13 bases separating them. The CDR3 sequence is 16 residues long. From germline, CDR1 is MNHEY and CDR2 SMNVEV (reference sequence). CDR3 sequence reads: CASSPGPGTYNSPLHF. The CDR3 bases are TGTGCCAGCAGTCCGGGACCGGGAACCTATAATTCACCCCTCCACTTT.

The CDR3 region is CASSPGTNSYEQYF. CDR3 nucleotide sequence: TGTGCCAGCAGCCCCGGGACTAACTCCTACGAGCAGTACTTC. The J gene is TRBJ2-7, the V gene TRBV7-9, with TRBD2 matching 7 bases. Unmatched junction bases numbered 4, after V lost 5 bases and J lost 0 bases. CDR1 is SEHNR and CDR2 is FQNEAQ in the germline V gene (reference sequence). The CDR3 has 14 amino acids.

This sequence joins TRBV19 and TRBJ2-7; TRBD2 is a possible D gene (7 bases). V gave up 5 bases and J gave up 3 bases, with 14 bases separating them. This CDR3 has 14 amino acids. Germline lookup yields CDR1 LNHDA and CDR2 SQIVND (reference sequence). The CDR3, as DNA: TGTGCCAGTAGTTTCGCGGGGGCTCTCTACGAGCAGTACTTC. Translating gives CASSFAGALYEQYF.

CDR3 nucleotide sequence: TGTGCCAGCAGTCAGTTGGGGACTAGCCTGTTGCCTAATGAGCAGTTCTTC. It yields the protein CASSQLGTSLLPNEQFF. V and J are TRBV6-2 or TRBV6-3 and TRBJ2-1, with 9 bases matching TRBD2. Per the germline V gene, CDR1 is MNHEY and CDR2 is SVGEGT. Trimming at V came to 5 bases and at J to 7 bases, leaving 15 bases not matched to a gene. CDR3 length: 17 amino acids.

The chain is built from TRBV6-1 and TRBJ1-6; D uncertain. The CDR3 has 14 residues. Germline lookup yields CDR1 MNHNS and CDR2 SASEGT. The V end lost 1 base, the J end lost 5 bases, and 6 bases lay between the germline ends. CDR3 nucleotides: TGTGCCAGCAGTGAAGTCTTCGATAATTCACCCCTCCACTTT. Translating gives CASSEVFDNSPLHF.

This clonotype turned up a few times. V usage is TRBV6-5 and J usage is TRBJ2-7, with TRBD2 matching over 13 bases. V lost 5 bases to trimming and J lost 7 bases; unmatched junction nucleotides: 8. The CDR3 consists of 15 residues. Germline lookup yields CDR1 MNHEY and CDR2 SVGAGI. CDR3 in amino acids: CASSKTSGGLKEQYF. CDR3 DNA sequence: TGTGCCAGCAGTAAGACTAGCGGGGGGCTAAAGGAGCAGTACTTC.

This clonotype has a handful of counts. V is TRBV12-5 and J is TRBJ1-6, with 10 bases that match TRBD1. V lost 10 bases, J lost 4 bases, and 4 bases stayed unmatched. This CDR3 spans 14 amino acids. Germline lookup yields CDR1 LGHNT and CDR2 FRNRAP. The CDR3 here is CATGTGEYNSPLHF. The CDR3 DNA follows: TGTGCTACAGGGACAGGGGAATATAATTCACCCCTCCACTTT. The full variable domain, in which reference TRBV12-5 and TRBJ1-6 provide the parts outside the CDR3, is DARVTQTPRHKVTEMGQEVTMRCQPILGHNTVFWYRQTMMQGLELLAYFRNRAPLDDSGMPKDRFSAEMPDATLATLKIQPSEPRDSAVYFCATGTGEYNSPLHFGNGTRLTVT.

The rearrangement joins TRBV20-1 to TRBJ1-2, with 7 positions matching TRBD1. V dropped 6 bases and J dropped 2; count of bases not matched to a gene: 3. In germline, CDR1 is DFQATT, CDR2 SNEGSKA (reference sequence). This CDR3 is built from 12 residues. CDR3 loop: CSALDRNYGYTF. For the CDR3, the DNA is TGCAGTGCCCTGGACAGGAACTATGGCTACACCTTC.

This clonotype turned up a few times. This chain uses TRBV6-2 or TRBV6-3 with TRBJ1-2; the match to TRBD1 covers 11 bases. Germline values: CDR1 MNHEY, CDR2 SVGEGT. CDR3 length equals 20 residues. With 7 bases clipped from V and 8 bases from J, the junction kept 27 bases outside the gene matches. The CDR3 sequence: CASINVVLRDRGAISGGYTF. DNA for the CDR3: TGTGCCAGCATCAACGTTGTACTCCGGGACAGGGGGGCCATCTCAGGAGGCTACACCTTC.

The rearrangement uses TRBV19 and TRBJ1-1, with a tentative D call TRBD1 (5 bases). V was pared by 5 bases and J by 6 bases, with 16 bases between. This CDR3 comprises 14 residues. Per germline, CDR1 LNHDA and CDR2 SQIVND (reference sequence). This CDR3 reads CASSASQGSAEAFF. The CDR3, as DNA: TGTGCCAGTAGTGCAAGTCAGGGTTCTGCTGAAGCTTTCTTT. Combining the CDR3 with reference TRBV19 and TRBJ1-1 gives the whole variable domain DGGITQSPKYLFRKEGQNVTLSCEQNLNHDAMYWYRQDPGQGLRLIYYSQIVNDFQKGDIAEGYSVSREKKESFPLTVTSAQKNPTAFYLCASSASQGSAEAFFGQGTRLTVV.

The V gene is TRBV18, the J gene TRBJ2-5, with D perhaps matching TRBD2 (5 bases). V was pared by 2 bases and J by 1 base, with 8 bases between. Germline CDR1 reads KGHSH; CDR2 reads LQKENI. The CDR3 has 14 amino acids. CDR3 loop: CASSPSSIQETQYF. DNA of the CDR3: TGTGCCAGCTCACCATCTAGCATCCAAGAGACCCAGTACTTC.

This clonotype was observed a single time. One junction end disagrees with the germline gene, perhaps due to a read error. This chain connects TRBV6-8 to TRBJ2-7; the D is unclear. The CDR3 sequence is 18 residues long. The germline CDR1 and CDR2 sequences are MNHGY and SAAAGT. The CDR3 loop reads CASSGRHWEGSRFYQQYF. In DNA form, the CDR3 reads TGTGCCAGCAGTGGCCGACACTGGGAAGGGTCGCGGTTCTACCAGCAGTACTTC.

The chain couples TRBV28 to TRBJ2-7; D is unresolved. In germline, CDR1 is MDHEN, CDR2 SYDVKM. The CDR3 spans 11 residues. V was shortened by 2 bases and J by 4 bases, with 3 bases between the two germline ends. The CDR3 DNA sequence: TGTGCCAGCAGTTTAAGGTACGAGCAGTACTTC. It encodes CASSLRYEQYF.

This clonotype has just a few counts. V usage is TRBV25-1 and J usage is TRBJ2-7; 9 bases fit TRBD1. The CDR3 consists of 15 residues. Per the germline V gene, CDR1 is MGHDK and CDR2 is SYGVNS. The V segment lost 4 bases and the J segment 2 bases; nucleotides outside the gene matches: 6. The CDR3 DNA sequence: TGTGCCAGCAGTGCGGCGGACAGGGGCCCCTACGAGCAGTACTTC. It is translated as CASSAADRGPYEQYF.

This clonotype was seen a few times. The rearrangement joins TRBV27 to TRBJ2-2, with 12 bases matching TRBD2. V shed 5 bases, J shed 4 bases, and the junction held 2 bases outside the gene matches. CDR3 length: 15 amino acids. Germline loops: CDR1 MNHEY, CDR2 SMNVEV (reference sequence). The chain's CDR3 is CASSRTSGVTGELFF. The CDR3 DNA is TGTGCCAGCAGTAGGACTAGCGGGGTCACCGGGGAGCTGTTTTTT.

The table lists this clonotype with many counts. The V and J genes are TRBV11-2 and TRBJ1-1, with 7 bases fitting TRBD1. Germline lookup yields CDR1 SGHAT and CDR2 FQNNGV. V lost 0 bases to trimming and J lost 11 bases; unmatched junction nucleotides: 24. The CDR3 totals 19 residues. The CDR3 coding sequence is TGTGCCAGCAGCTTAGACTCTGAGTACGTGGGACAGCCTTTCGGTGGGGCTTTCTTT. Protein: CASSLDSEYVGQPFGGAFF.

This clonotype was observed many times. The V and J genes are TRBV7-6 and TRBJ2-3; D call uncertain. CDR1 and CDR2 from the germline V gene are SGHVS and FNYEAQ. V lost 0 bases and J lost 4, with 8 bases in between. This CDR3 is 14 amino acids long. CDR3 DNA sequence: TGTGCCAGCAGCTTAGCGGCAGGCCCAGATACGCAGTATTTT. Translation gives CASSLAAGPDTQYF.

This clonotype has a handful of counts. V and J are TRBV6-5 and TRBJ1-5, with no clear D. CDR3 length: 12 amino acids. The germline V and J ends were trimmed by 5 bases and 4 bases, with 6 bases remaining between them. Germline V gene lookup returns CDR1 MNHEY and CDR2 SVGAGI. CDR3 in amino acids: CASSRPNQPQHF. The DNA of the CDR3 is TGTGCCAGCAGTCGTCCGAATCAGCCCCAGCATTTT.

V gene TRBV6-6 combines with J gene TRBJ1-2; D is undetermined. V was trimmed by 7 bases and J by 5 bases, leaving 20 bases between them. The CDR3 extends over 15 amino acids. CDR1 is MNHNY, CDR2 SVGAGI, per germline (reference sequence). The CDR3 DNA follows: TGTGCCAGCAAGGGCGCGGGTCTCGGTCGGTATGGCTACACCTTC. Encoded protein: CASKGAGLGRYGYTF.

V is TRBV6-6 and J is TRBJ1-1; D is unresolved. CDR1 is MNHNY and CDR2 is SVGAGI in the germline V gene (reference sequence). This CDR3 comprises 14 residues. V was pared by 4 bases and J by 1 base, with 10 bases between. CDR3 nucleotide sequence: TGTGCCAGCAGTTCCCCGACGGCGAACACTGAAGCTTTCTTT. Translation gives CASSSPTANTEAFF.

V usage is TRBV6-6 and J usage is TRBJ1-5; 7 bases are shared with TRBD1. CDR3 size: 19 residues. V lost 6 bases, J lost 0 bases, and 17 bases stayed unmatched. The germline CDR1 and CDR2 sequences are MNHNY and SVGAGI (reference sequence). CDR3 DNA sequence: TGTGCCAGCAGCCAAGCCCGACAGGGTGAGCCTCATAGCAATCAGCCCCAGCATTTT. It is translated as CASSQARQGEPHSNQPQHF.

The table lists this clonotype with a few counts. V usage is TRBV5-6 and J usage is TRBJ2-7; D may be TRBD1 or TRBD2 (5 bases each). V was pared by 4 bases and J by 3 bases, with 14 bases between. The germline V gene has CDR1 SGHDT and CDR2 YYEEEE. CDR3 size: 14 residues. The CDR3 coding sequence is TGTGCCAGCAGCCTGGGGGATGGGTTCTACGAGCAGTACTTC. Translated, it gives CASSLGDGFYEQYF.

This clonotype was recorded at least ten times. This chain joins TRBV19 and TRBJ2-1; 11 positions match TRBD2. CDR3 length: 18 amino acids. With V trimmed by 1 base and J by 3 bases, 8 bases remained unmatched. Germline V gene lookup returns CDR1 LNHDA and CDR2 SQIVND (reference sequence). CDR3 residues: CASSIAPSGGPYYNEQFF. The CDR3 DNA is TGTGCCAGTAGTATAGCCCCTAGCGGGGGGCCATACTACAATGAGCAGTTCTTC.

In this sample, this clonotype turned up a few times. The V gene is TRBV6-6, the J gene TRBJ2-2, with 7 bases matching TRBD1. There are 16 residues in the CDR3. Germline trimming cut 2 bases from V and 3 bases from J; bases unmatched to any gene: 6. Per the germline V gene, CDR1 is MNHNY and CDR2 is SVGAGI (reference sequence). CDR3 coding DNA: TGTGCCAGCAGTTACGCCGTTACAGGGGACACCGGGGAGCTGTTTTTT. This gives the protein CASSYAVTGDTGELFF.

This rearrangement joins TRBV25-1 to TRBJ1-3; D perhaps matches TRBD1 (6 bases). Trimming left V 0 bases short and J 2 bases short, with 11 bases between. Per the germline V gene, CDR1 is MGHDK and CDR2 is SYGVNS. The CDR3 contains 16 residues. The CDR3 sequence: CASSEYFGQPGNTIYF. CDR3 in DNA: TGTGCCAGCAGTGAATATTTCGGACAGCCTGGAAACACCATATATTTT.

This clonotype was seen a few times. The chain couples TRBV6-2 or TRBV6-3 to TRBJ1-3; D might be TRBD1 (5 bases). Germline V gene data show CDR1 as MNHEY and CDR2 as SVGEGT. V lost 2 bases, J lost 0 bases, and 11 bases lay in between. The CDR3 sequence is 16 residues long. DNA for the CDR3: TGTGCCAGCAGTTACCTCAGGGTATTCTCTGGAAACACCATATATTTT. Translated: CASSYLRVFSGNTIYF.